The 3 T cell receptor beta chains below were found in one sample sequenced in a study of Ad26.COV2.S vaccination and SARS-CoV-2 variants. The treatment: some 20 received Ad26.COV2.S at low or high dose, single or two shots; a few received placebo; per-sample allocation not given. Day 63 following the first vaccine or placebo injection was when the samples were taken. Measured with immunoSEQ multiplex PCR; TCRdb has only the in-frame clones, and not every one. This table has about 260,000 clones, around 88% appearing once. The sequences come from peripheral blood, collected in a trial of Ad26.COV2.S vaccine versus placebo. These receptor sequences come from a person aged 18 to 65 who received the Ad26.COV2.S COVID-19 vaccine or a placebo.

The J gene is TRBJ1-1, the V gene TRBV7-9, with D possibly being TRBD1 (5 bases). Germline V lookup: CDR1 SEHNR, CDR2 FQNEAQ (reference sequence). The CDR3 covers 13 residues. With 5 bases removed from V and 6 bases from J, the gap between germline ends came to 13 bases. CDR3 amino acids: CASSARRGSEAFF. The DNA for the CDR3 is TGTGCCAGCAGCGCCCGAAGGGGTTCTGAAGCTTTCTTT. Together with reference TRBV7-9 and TRBJ1-1, the CDR3 gives the full variable domain: DTGVSQNPRHKITKRGQNVTFRCDPISEHNRLYWYRQTLGQGPEFLTYFQNEAQLEKSRLLSDRFSAERPKGSFSTLEIQRTEQGDSAMYLCASSARRGSEAFFGQGTRLTVV.

The chain carries TRBV7-9 and TRBJ1-1; TRBD1 might be the D (5 bases). V lost 5 bases and J 4 bases, leaving 11 bases between the germline ends. The CDR3 has 13 amino acids. Germline V gene lookup returns CDR1 SEHNR and CDR2 FQNEAQ (reference sequence). The CDR3 reads CASSLGTATEAFF. The CDR3 region has the DNA TGTGCCAGCAGCCTGGGGACCGCCACTGAAGCTTTCTTT.

The rearrangement uses TRBV2 and TRBJ2-3, with a possible D match to TRBD1 (7 bases). The germline CDR1 and CDR2 sequences are SNHLY and FYNNEI. The V and J ends lost 7 bases and 5 bases respectively, with 16 bases between them. This CDR3 has 14 residues. CDR3 nucleotides: TGTGCCAGCAAGACAGGGAGGATTATAGATACGCAGTATTTT. Encoded protein: CASKTGRIIDTQYF.